The 25 T cell receptor beta chains in this list originate from one sample, sequenced in a study of glioma-infiltrating T cells. The iRepertoire nested amplicon-rescue multiplex PCR amplified TCR alpha and beta CDR3s from RNA. TCRdb reanalysed the multiplex PCR reads using MiXCR and keeps one entry per CDR3 protein. The data show more than 90,000 distinct CDR3 sequences, around 40% seen once. The specimen sequenced was glioma tissue, nonneoplastic brain tissue, or PBMCs (not recorded which). The origin of the receptors is a human donor with low-grade glioma or glioblastoma, undergoing nonglioma brain surgery, or in good health (not recorded which).

This clonotype was recorded at least ten times. The chain uses TRBV2 and TRBJ2-3, with D tentatively TRBD1 (6 bases). CDR3 size: 13 residues. Between the trimmed V and J ends, which lost 9 bases and 2 bases, there was a span of 12 bases. CDR1 is SNHLY and CDR2 is FYNNEI in the germline V gene. The CDR3 region has the DNA TGTGCCAGGCAGGGGATGAACACAGATACGCAGTATTTT. Its translation is CARQGMNTDTQYF.

This clonotype was detected ten times or more. The genes are TRBV7-2 and TRBJ2-1; TRBD2 matches at 7 bases. This CDR3 comprises 14 residues. V lost 2 bases and J lost 5; bases outside the gene matches: 3. Germline CDR1 reads SGHTA; CDR2 reads FQGNSA. CDR3 sequence reads: CASSLFAGDNEQFF. In DNA form, the CDR3 reads TGTGCCAGCAGCTTATTTGCGGGAGACAATGAGCAGTTCTTC.

Worth noting for this clonotype: Relative to the germline gene, one junction end is altered; a read error may explain this. The chain links TRBV6-6 to TRBJ2-3, with TRBD1 matching over 8 bases. Germline V gives CDR1 MNHNY, CDR2 SVGAGI (reference sequence). This CDR3 has 13 amino acids. The CDR3: CASRAGQGHAQYF. The CDR3, as DNA: TGTGCAAGCAGGGCAGGACAGGGCCACGCGCAGTATTTT.

A note on this clonotype: At one boundary the junction diverges from the germline segment, which might be a read error. The rearrangement joins TRBV6-5 to TRBJ2-1, with D tentatively TRBD2 (6 bases). CDR3 length: 17 amino acids. Germline values: CDR1 MNHEY, CDR2 SVGAGI. The CDR3 loop is CACSEIGLTGAYNEQFF. In nucleotides, the CDR3 is TGTGCCTGCAGTGAAATTGGGCTAACGGGGGCCTACAATGAGCAGTTCTTC.

This clonotype appeared many times. The genes are TRBV6-1 and TRBJ1-5, with D maybe TRBD1 (6 bases). The CDR3 totals 12 residues. V was pared by 2 bases and J by 11 bases, with 10 bases between. From germline, CDR1 is MNHNS and CDR2 SASEGT. CDR3 sequence reads: CASSERDNSQHF. DNA for the CDR3: TGTGCCAGCAGTGAAAGGGACAACTCCCAGCATTTT.

Many counts were recorded for this clonotype. V and J are TRBV20-1 and TRBJ1-1; no clear D gene. Germline V gene lookup returns CDR1 DFQATT and CDR2 SNEGSKA (reference sequence). V was shortened by 3 bases and J by 0 bases, with 5 bases between the two germline ends. This CDR3 region has 12 residues. CDR3 amino acids: CSASPVNTEAFF. The CDR3 nucleotides are TGCAGTGCTAGTCCAGTGAACACTGAAGCTTTCTTT.

This clonotype was seen at least ten times. V usage is TRBV7-9 and J usage is TRBJ1-6; D possibly corresponds to TRBD1 (6 bases). V was pared by 4 bases and J by 5 bases, with 9 bases between. Germline loops: CDR1 SEHNR, CDR2 FQNEAQ (reference sequence). CDR3 length: 14 amino acids. CDR3 in amino acids: CASSSTGNNSPLHF. The CDR3 bases are TGTGCCAGCAGCTCGACAGGCAATAATTCACCCCTCCACTTT.

This clonotype appeared many times. The rearrangement links TRBV12-3 or TRBV12-4 to TRBJ2-3; a weak D match, TRBD2 (5 bases). CDR3 size: 14 residues. The V and J ends lost 0 bases and 4 bases respectively, with 8 bases between them. In DNA, the CDR3 is TGTGCCAGCAGTTTAGCGGGAGATTCAGATACGCAGTATTTT. It translates to CASSLAGDSDTQYF.

This clonotype was picked up many times. The chain carries TRBV6-1 and TRBJ1-5; a possible D gene is TRBD1 (6 bases). Germline CDR1 MNHNS, CDR2 SASEGT. V was cut by 2 bases and J by 6 bases, with 14 bases left in between. The CDR3 runs 15 residues. The CDR3 nucleotides read TGTGCCAGCAGTGAAATCGGGGGGGGCGTTCAGCCCCAGCATTTT. This gives the protein CASSEIGGGVQPQHF.

This clonotype was counted at least ten times. This chain connects TRBV7-2 to TRBJ1-5; D is uncertain. Trimming took 1 base from V and 3 from J, leaving 4 bases between them. The CDR3 is 13 amino acids. Germline loops: CDR1 SGHTA, CDR2 FQGNSA. The CDR3 loop reads CASSLVDNQPQHF. DNA for the CDR3: TGTGCCAGCAGCTTAGTCGACAATCAGCCCCAGCATTTT.

This clonotype was detected once. CDR3 protein: CASSPHSRGGIYNEQFF. In DNA form, the CDR3 reads TGTGCCAGCAGTCCCCATTCAAGGGGAGGAATTTACAATGAGCAGTTCTTC. The V and J genes are TRBV27 and TRBJ2-1, with D perhaps matching TRBD2 (6 bases). This CDR3 has 17 residues. Germline-derived CDR1 and CDR2 are MNHEY and SMNVEV (reference sequence). V was cut by 5 bases and J by 4 bases, with 21 bases left in between.

This clonotype was seen only a few times. The V gene is TRBV18, the J gene TRBJ2-5; the match to TRBD1 covers 11 bases. The CDR3 spans 13 residues. The junction had 5 bases not matched to a gene; V was cut back by 6 bases and J by 8 bases. CDR1 and CDR2 from the germline V gene are KGHSH and LQKENI. The CDR3 coding sequence is TGTGCCAGCTCTCCGGGACAGGGGGATACCCAGTACTTC. It encodes CASSPGQGDTQYF.

This clonotype was seen more than once but under ten times. With a much larger clone just one base away, this may be a read error. The gene calls are TRBV4-1 and TRBJ2-3; maybe TRBD2 (6 bases). Trimming pared 1 base from V and 11 bases from J, leaving 16 bases between. Germline V gene data show CDR1 as MGHRA and CDR2 as YSYEKL. The CDR3 has 14 amino acids. The CDR3 DNA reads TGCGCCAGCAGCCAAGGGGGAGGATACAATGAGCAGTATTTT. The encoded protein is CASSQGGGYNEQYF.

About this clonotype itself: The conserved phenylalanine or tryptophan normally closing the CDR3 is absent here, so this likely arose from a read error. The V and J genes are TRBV7-2 and TRBJ1-2; D is unresolved. The CDR3 has 13 amino acids. The germline V and J ends were trimmed by 1 base and 8 bases, with 11 bases remaining between them. Germline values: CDR1 SGHTA, CDR2 FQGNSA. The CDR3 bases are TGTACCAGCAGCTTAGAGGAAACTAGCGGCTACACCCTC. Translated: CTSSLEETSGYTL.

Notes on this clonotype: With a much larger clone just one base away, this may be a read error. The CDR3 loop reads CASSFGQGVYEQFF. Here the CDR3 DNA reads TGTGCCAGCAGCTTTGGACAGGGGGTCTATGAGCAGTTCTTC. The genes are TRBV7-2 and TRBJ2-1; TRBD1 matches at 10 bases. Germline V gene data show CDR1 as SGHTA and CDR2 as FQGNSA. This CDR3 spans 14 amino acids. The junction had 4 bases not matched to a gene; V was cut back by 3 bases and J by 8 bases. The full variable domain, in which reference TRBV7-2 and TRBJ2-1 provide the parts outside the CDR3, is GAGVSQSPSNKVTEKGKDVELRCDPISGHTALYWYRQSLGQGLEFLIYFQGNSAPDKSGLPSDRFSAERTGGSVSTLTIQRTQQEDSAVYLCASSFGQGVYEQFFGPGTRLTVL.

The chain combines TRBV6-6 with TRBJ2-7, with 9 positions matching TRBD2. Trimming cost V 6 bases and J 8 bases; bases outside gene matches: 20. The CDR3 is made up of 17 amino acids. CDR1 is MNHNY, CDR2 SVGAGI, per germline (reference sequence). The CDR3 nucleotides read TGTGCCAGCAGCCTCCTGGGGCTTAGCGGGAGCTTCCGCAAGCAGTACTTC. Translated: CASSLLGLSGSFRKQYF.

In its sample, this clonotype was seen many times. V and J are TRBV25-1 and TRBJ1-2; 8 bases map to TRBD1. Germline V gene data show CDR1 as MGHDK and CDR2 as SYGVNS. The CDR3 covers 14 residues. The ends lost 6 bases at V and 0 bases at J; junction bases unmatched: 3. This CDR3 is CASSGTGANYGYTF. The CDR3 bases are TGTGCCAGCAGCGGGACAGGAGCTAACTATGGCTACACCTTC.

This chain uses TRBV29-1 with TRBJ1-2, with 7 bases matching TRBD1. The trim removed 7 bases at V and 5 bases at J, leaving 4 bases unmatched. The length of the CDR3 is 11 residues. Germline CDR1 reads SQVTM; CDR2 reads ANQGSEA. CDR3 loop: CSGGQIYGYTF. For the CDR3, the DNA is TGCAGCGGGGGACAGATTTATGGCTACACCTTC.

This clonotype appeared a single time. One end of the junction is discordant with germline, which a read error may explain. The J gene is TRBJ2-7, the V gene TRBV29-1, with D perhaps TRBD1 (5 bases). There are 11 residues in the CDR3. CDR1 is SQVTM and CDR2 is ANQGSEA in the germline V gene. The DNA for the CDR3 is TGCGGCGTTGCGGACACCTACGAGCAGTACTTC. It translates to CGVADTYEQYF.

The sample holds many counts of this clonotype. The rearrangement uses TRBV6-5 and TRBJ1-2, with 10 bases that match TRBD1. J lost 6 bases, V lost 3 bases, and 4 bases had no gene match. The germline gives CDR1 MNHEY, CDR2 SVGAGI. This CDR3 comprises 14 residues. CDR3 nucleotide sequence: TGTGCCAGCAGTTATGTAGGGACAGGGGATGGCTACACCTTC. Translation gives CASSYVGTGDGYTF.

The sample holds many counts of this clonotype. The rearrangement joins TRBV18 to TRBJ2-3; D is unresolved. The CDR3 length is 13 residues. Germline V gene sequence: CDR1 KGHSH, CDR2 LQKENI. V lost 2 bases, J lost 4 bases, and 7 bases lay in between. The DNA of the CDR3 is TGTGCCAGCTCACCAGAGAGCGCAGATACGCAGTATTTT. Residues: CASSPESADTQYF.

This clonotype was observed many times. This chain uses TRBV2 with TRBJ2-2; D might be TRBD1 (6 bases). CDR1 SNHLY and CDR2 FYNNEI come from the germline V gene. This CDR3 contains 14 residues. Trimming stripped 5 bases from V and 5 bases from J, with 12 bases between. CDR3 amino acids: CASSIRTGTGELFF. The CDR3 DNA is TGTGCCAGCAGTATCCGCACAGGGACCGGGGAGCTGTTTTTT.

The V and J genes are TRBV6-2 or TRBV6-3 and TRBJ2-7; possibly TRBD1 for D (6 bases). The CDR3 covers 12 residues. Germline loops: CDR1 MNHEY, CDR2 SVGEGT. Trimming shortened V by 8 bases and J by 5 bases, and 13 bases separated the two germline ends. The DNA for the CDR3 is TGTGCCAGCTGTGTACAGGGCCACGAGCAGTACTTC. This encodes CASCVQGHEQYF.

This clonotype was seen repeatedly, ten times or more. The chain links TRBV19 to TRBJ1-5; D not resolved. This CDR3 is 15 amino acids long. V shed 3 bases and J shed 0 bases, with 9 bases lying between them. Germline CDR1 and CDR2: LNHDA and SQIVND (reference sequence). This CDR3 reads CASSMGSPSNQPQHF. The CDR3 DNA follows: TGTGCCAGTAGTATGGGCAGCCCTAGCAATCAGCCCCAGCATTTT.

This clonotype was recorded at least ten times. The chain couples TRBV6-1 to TRBJ1-3; D not resolved. Germline loops: CDR1 MNHNS, CDR2 SASEGT. V lost 1 base, J lost 0 bases, and 7 bases lay in between. The CDR3 length is 15 residues. The CDR3 is CASSEGHLSGNTIYF. The CDR3 nucleotides are TGTGCCAGCAGTGAAGGACACCTCTCTGGAAACACCATATATTTT.